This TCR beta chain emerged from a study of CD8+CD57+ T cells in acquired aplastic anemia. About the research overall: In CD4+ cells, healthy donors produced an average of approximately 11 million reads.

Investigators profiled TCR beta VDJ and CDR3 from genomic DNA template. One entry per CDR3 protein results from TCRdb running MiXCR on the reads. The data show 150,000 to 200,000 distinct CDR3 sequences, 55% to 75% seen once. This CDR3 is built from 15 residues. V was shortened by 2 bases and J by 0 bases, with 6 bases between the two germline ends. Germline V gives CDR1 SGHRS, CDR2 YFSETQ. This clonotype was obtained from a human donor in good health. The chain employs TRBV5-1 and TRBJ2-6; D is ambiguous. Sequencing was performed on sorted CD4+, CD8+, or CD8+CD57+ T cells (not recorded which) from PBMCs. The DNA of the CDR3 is TGCGCCAGCAGCTTCCCAGTCTCTGGGGCCAACGTCCTGACTTTC. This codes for CASSFPVSGANVLTF.